This T cell receptor (beta chain) was profiled in a study of beta chain features in type 1 diabetes. Study context: Comparable age, gender and cell yields were observed in patients relative to healthy donors. Study-wide points: TCRB CDR3 length was moderately but significantly reduced in all four CD4+ subsets of Type 1 diabetes patients. Whatever favoring of shorter templates PCR might show would apply equally to patients and controls.

Expressed TCRB transcripts were sequenced after all isolated RNA was converted to cDNA. Measured with immunoSEQ multiplex PCR; TCRdb has only the in-frame clones, and not every one. In the table there are 450,000 to 600,000 clones, over 25% of which are singletons. This clone was observed a few times. The target antigen is unknown. The sample holds other DNA sequences that translate to the same CDR3. This CDR3 region has 14 residues. V was clipped by 4 bases and J by 0 bases, with 10 bases between them. Per germline, CDR1 KGHSH and CDR2 LQKENI. The genes are TRBV18 and TRBJ2-7; the D gene is possibly TRBD1 (6 bases). This clonotype originated in a man aged 18 to 29 in good health. Sequenced: naive CD4+ T cells from blood. CDR3 sequence (DNA): TGTGCCAGCTCACTGACAGGTAGCTCCTACGAGCAGTACTTC. This gives the protein CASSLTGSSYEQYF.